The clone carrying this T cell receptor beta chain was seen ten or more times. The CDR3 extends over 13 amino acids. V shed 6 bases and J 10 bases; nucleotides not matched to a gene: 15. The germline V gene encodes CDR1 SQVTM and CDR2 ANQGSEA. This entry belongs to a study of early T cells in non-severe SARS-CoV-2 infection. Via MiXCR, TCRdb re-called the 5' RACE reads, giving one row per CDR3 protein. This table has 45,000 to 55,000 distinct CDR3 sequences, approximately 6.2% appearing once. This receptor was obtained from an adult who was a healthcare worker with PCR-confirmed SARS-CoV-2 infection or an uninfected control (not recorded which). This chain links TRBV29-1 with TRBJ2-7; TRBD1 agrees at 7 bases. What was sequenced was whole blood. The CDR3 here is CSVRARTGIDQYF. DNA for the CDR3: TGCAGCGTCCGCGCCCGGACAGGCATAGATCAGTACTTC.